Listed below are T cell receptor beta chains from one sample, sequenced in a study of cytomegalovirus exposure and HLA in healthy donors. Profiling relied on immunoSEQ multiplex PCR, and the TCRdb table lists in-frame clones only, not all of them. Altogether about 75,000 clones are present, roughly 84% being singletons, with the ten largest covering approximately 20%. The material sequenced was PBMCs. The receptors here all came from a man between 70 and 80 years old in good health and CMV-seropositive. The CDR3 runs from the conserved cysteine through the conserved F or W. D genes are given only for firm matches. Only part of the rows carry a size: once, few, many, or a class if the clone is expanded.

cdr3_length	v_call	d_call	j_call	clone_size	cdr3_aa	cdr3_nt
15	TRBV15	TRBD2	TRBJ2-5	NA	CATSRDRGGQETQYF	TGTGCCACCAGCAGAGATCGGGGGGGTCAAGAGACCCAGTACTTC
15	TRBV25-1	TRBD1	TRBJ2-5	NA	CASSDDRGFQETQYF	TGTGCCAGCAGTGACGACAGGGGCTTCCAAGAGACCCAGTACTTC
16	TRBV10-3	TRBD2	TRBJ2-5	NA	CAISERLAGTQETQYF	TGTGCCATCAGTGAGCGGCTAGCGGGGACCCAAGAGACCCAGTACTTC
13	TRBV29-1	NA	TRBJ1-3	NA	CSVRTASGNTIYF	TGCAGCGTCAGGACAGCTTCTGGAAACACCATATATTTT
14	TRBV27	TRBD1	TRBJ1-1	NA	CASRQTGVNTEAFF	TGTGCCAGCAGACAGACAGGGGTCAACACTGAAGCTTTCTTT
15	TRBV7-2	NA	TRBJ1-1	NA	CASSLVTAMNTEAFF	TGTGCCAGCAGCTTAGTGACAGCCATGAACACTGAAGCTTTCTTT
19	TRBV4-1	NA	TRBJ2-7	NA	CASSQQTGDGREPSYEQYF	TGCGCCAGCAGCCAACAGACAGGGGATGGGCGGGAGCCCTCCTACGAGCAGTACTTC
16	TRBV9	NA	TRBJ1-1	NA	CASSPRQMGMNTEAFF	TGTGCCAGCAGCCCTAGACAGATGGGAATGAACACTGAAGCTTTCTTT
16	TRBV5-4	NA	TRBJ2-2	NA	CASSLASGMNTGELFF	TGTGCCAGCAGCTTGGCGAGCGGAATGAACACCGGGGAGCTGTTTTTT
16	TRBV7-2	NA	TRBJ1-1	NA	CASSPRPPGDHTEAFF	TGTGCCAGCAGCCCCAGGCCCCCAGGGGACCACACTGAAGCTTTCTTT
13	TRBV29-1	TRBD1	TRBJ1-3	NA	CSVLPGGGNTIYF	TGCAGCGTTCTTCCAGGGGGAGGAAACACCATATATTTT
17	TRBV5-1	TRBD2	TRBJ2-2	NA	CASSLRLAGGVTGELFF	TGCGCCAGCAGCTTGCGACTAGCGGGAGGTGTAACCGGGGAGCTGTTTTTT
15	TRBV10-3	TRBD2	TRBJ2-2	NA	CASLAGASNTGELFF	TGTGCCAGTCTAGCGGGGGCCTCGAACACCGGGGAGCTGTTTTTT
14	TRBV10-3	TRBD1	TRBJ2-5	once	CAISPGQGEETQYF	TGTGCCATCAGCCCGGGACAGGGCGAGGAGACCCAGTACTTC
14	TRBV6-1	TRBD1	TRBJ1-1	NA	CASSRQGKGTEAFF	TGTGCCAGCAGCAGACAGGGAAAGGGGACTGAAGCTTTCTTT
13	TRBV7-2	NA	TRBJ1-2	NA	CASSPGQSYGYTF	TGTGCCAGCAGCCCTGGACAGAGCTATGGCTACACCTTC
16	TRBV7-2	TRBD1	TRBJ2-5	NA	CASSLFPGGASETQYF	TGTGCCAGCAGCTTATTCCCAGGGGGCGCATCAGAGACCCAGTACTTC
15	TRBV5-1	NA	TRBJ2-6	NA	CASSSGNPGANVLTF	TGCGCCAGCAGCTCGGGGAATCCCGGGGCCAACGTCCTGACTTTC
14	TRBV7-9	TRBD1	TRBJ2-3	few	CASRGGQGKDTQYF	TGTGCCAGCAGAGGGGGACAGGGGAAAGATACGCAGTATTTT
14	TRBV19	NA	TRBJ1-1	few	CASSTRAGDTEAFF	TGTGCCAGTAGTACACGAGCGGGGGACACTGAAGCTTTCTTT
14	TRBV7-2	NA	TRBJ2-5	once	CASSLWGGGETQYF	TGTGCCAGCAGCTTATGGGGAGGGGGGGAGACCCAGTACTTC
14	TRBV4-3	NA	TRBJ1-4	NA	CASSQDPGYEKLFF	TGCGCCAGCAGCCAAGATCCAGGGTACGAAAAACTGTTTTTT
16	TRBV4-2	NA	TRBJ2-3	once	CASSLTEHPSTDTQYF	TGTGCCAGCAGCCTAACAGAACATCCTAGCACAGATACGCAGTATTTT